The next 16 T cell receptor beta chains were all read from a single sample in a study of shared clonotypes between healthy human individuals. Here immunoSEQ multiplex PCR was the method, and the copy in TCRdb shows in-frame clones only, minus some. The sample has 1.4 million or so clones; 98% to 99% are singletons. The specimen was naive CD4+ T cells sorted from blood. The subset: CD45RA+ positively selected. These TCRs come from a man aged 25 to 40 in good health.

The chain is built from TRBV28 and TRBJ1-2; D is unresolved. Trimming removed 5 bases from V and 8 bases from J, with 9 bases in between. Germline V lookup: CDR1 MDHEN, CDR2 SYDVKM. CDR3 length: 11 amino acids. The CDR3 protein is CASSRSAGYTF. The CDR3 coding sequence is TGTGCCAGCAGTCGCTCGGCCGGCTACACCTTC.

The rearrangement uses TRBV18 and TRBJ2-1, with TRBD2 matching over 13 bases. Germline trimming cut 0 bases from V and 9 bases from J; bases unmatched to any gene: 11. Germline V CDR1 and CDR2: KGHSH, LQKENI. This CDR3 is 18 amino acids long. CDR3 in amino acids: CASSPPLAGGPEYGEQFF. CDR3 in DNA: TGTGCCAGCTCACCACCACTAGCGGGAGGGCCGGAGTATGGTGAGCAGTTCTTC.

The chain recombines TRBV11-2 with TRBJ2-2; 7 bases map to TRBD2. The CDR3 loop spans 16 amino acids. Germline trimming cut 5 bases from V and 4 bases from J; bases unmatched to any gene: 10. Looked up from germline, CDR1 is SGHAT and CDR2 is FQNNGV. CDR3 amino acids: CASSTLPSGTTGELFF. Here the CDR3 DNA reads TGTGCCAGCAGCACCCTCCCTAGCGGAACCACCGGGGAGCTGTTTTTT.

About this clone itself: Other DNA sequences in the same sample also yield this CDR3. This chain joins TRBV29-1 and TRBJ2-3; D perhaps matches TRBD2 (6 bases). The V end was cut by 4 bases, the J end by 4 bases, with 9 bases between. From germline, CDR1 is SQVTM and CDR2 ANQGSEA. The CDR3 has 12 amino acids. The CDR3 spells CSVVGGADTQYF. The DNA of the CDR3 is TGCAGCGTTGTCGGGGGAGCAGATACGCAGTATTTT.

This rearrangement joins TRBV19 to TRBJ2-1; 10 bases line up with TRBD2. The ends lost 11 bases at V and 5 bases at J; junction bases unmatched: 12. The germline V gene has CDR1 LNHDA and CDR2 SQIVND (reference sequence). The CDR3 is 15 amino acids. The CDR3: CASRPRTSGDNEQFF. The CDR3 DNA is TGTGCCTCTCGTCCTCGGACTAGCGGAGACAATGAGCAGTTCTTC.

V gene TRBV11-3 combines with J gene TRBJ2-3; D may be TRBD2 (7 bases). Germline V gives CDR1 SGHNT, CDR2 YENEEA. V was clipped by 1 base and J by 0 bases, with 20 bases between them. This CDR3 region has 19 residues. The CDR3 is CASSLATTGGPSSTDTQYF. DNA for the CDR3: TGTGCCAGCAGCTTAGCTACGACGGGGGGCCCCTCTAGCACAGATACGCAGTATTTT.

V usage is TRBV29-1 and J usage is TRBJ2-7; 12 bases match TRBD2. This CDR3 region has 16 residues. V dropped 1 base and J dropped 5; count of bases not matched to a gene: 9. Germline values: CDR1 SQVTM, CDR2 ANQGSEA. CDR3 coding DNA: TGCAGCGTTGAAGGGACTAGCGGGAAGGCTACCGACGAGCAGTACTTC. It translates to CSVEGTSGKATDEQYF.

CDR3 nucleotides: TGTGCCATCAGCCGGACTAGCGGGAGGGTCGCCGGGGAGCTGTTTTTT. Protein sequence: CAISRTSGRVAGELFF. The chain is built from TRBV10-3 and TRBJ2-2, with 15 bases identical to TRBD2. V shed 6 bases, J shed 6 bases, and the junction held 5 bases outside the gene matches. Germline CDR1 is ENHRY and CDR2 is SYGVKD. The CDR3 is 16 amino acids.

CDR3 sequence: CASSAPGQGNTEAFF. The CDR3 region has the DNA TGTGCCAGCAGTGCCCCGGGACAGGGAAACACTGAAGCTTTCTTT. The chain uses TRBV28 and TRBJ1-1, with TRBD1 identical over 9 bases. The CDR3 covers 15 residues. Germline V lookup: CDR1 MDHEN, CDR2 SYDVKM. The V gene end was trimmed by 5 bases and the J gene end by 2 bases; junction bases not matched to a gene: 6.

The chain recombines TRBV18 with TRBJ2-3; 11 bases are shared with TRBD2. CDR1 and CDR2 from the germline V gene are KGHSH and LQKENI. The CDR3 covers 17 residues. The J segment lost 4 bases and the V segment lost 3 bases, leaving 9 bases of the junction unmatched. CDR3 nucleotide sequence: TGTGCCAGCTCACCCGCTCTAGCGGGAGGAACCCCAGATACGCAGTATTTT. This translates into CASSPALAGGTPDTQYF.

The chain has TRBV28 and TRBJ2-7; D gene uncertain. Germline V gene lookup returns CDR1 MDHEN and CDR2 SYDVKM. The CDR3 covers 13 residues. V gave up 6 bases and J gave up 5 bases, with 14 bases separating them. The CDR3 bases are TGTGCCAGCAGACCCGGACGGAGCCACGAGCAGTACTTC. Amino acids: CASRPGRSHEQYF.

The CDR3 reads CASSLNRGGKNTGELFF. The CDR3 DNA follows: TGTGCCAGCAGTCTGAACAGGGGTGGGAAGAACACCGGGGAGCTGTTTTTT. This chain joins TRBV28 and TRBJ2-2, with 7 bases identical to TRBD1. This CDR3 is 17 amino acids long. Germline V gene data show CDR1 as MDHEN and CDR2 as SYDVKM. V trimming: 5 bases; J trimming: 1 base; junction bases outside the gene matches: 10.

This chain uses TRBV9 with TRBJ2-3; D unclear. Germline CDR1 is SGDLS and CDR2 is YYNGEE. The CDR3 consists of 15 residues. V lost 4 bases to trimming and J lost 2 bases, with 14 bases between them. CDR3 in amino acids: CASSPRVAVTDTQYF. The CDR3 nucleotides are TGTGCCAGCAGCCCCCGTGTCGCAGTCACAGATACGCAGTATTTT. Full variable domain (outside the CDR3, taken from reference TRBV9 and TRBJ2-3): DSGVTQTPKHLITATGQRVTLRCSPRSGDLSVYWYQQSLDQGLQFLIQYYNGEERAKGNILERFSAQQFPDLHSELNLSSLELGDSALYFCASSPRVAVTDTQYFGPGTRLTVL.

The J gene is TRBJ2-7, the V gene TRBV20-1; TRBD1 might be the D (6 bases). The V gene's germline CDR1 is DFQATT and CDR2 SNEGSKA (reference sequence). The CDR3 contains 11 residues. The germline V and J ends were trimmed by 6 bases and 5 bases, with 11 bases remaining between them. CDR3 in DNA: TGCAGTGCCCCAGGGGACAACGAGCAGTACTTC. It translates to CSAPGDNEQYF.

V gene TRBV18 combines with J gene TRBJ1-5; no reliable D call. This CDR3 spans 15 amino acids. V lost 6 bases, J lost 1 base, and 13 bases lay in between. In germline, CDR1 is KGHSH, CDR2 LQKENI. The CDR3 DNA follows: TGTGCCAGCTCCCAGCACGGGGTGAGCAATCAGCCCCAGCATTTT. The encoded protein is CASSQHGVSNQPQHF.

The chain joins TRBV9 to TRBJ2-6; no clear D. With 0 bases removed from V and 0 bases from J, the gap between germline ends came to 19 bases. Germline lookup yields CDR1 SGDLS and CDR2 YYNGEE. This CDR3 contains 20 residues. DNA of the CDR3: TGTGCCAGCAGCGTAGCCCTCGGCCTGGGAAAGGGCTCTGGGGCCAACGTCCTGACTTTC. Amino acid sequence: CASSVALGLGKGSGANVLTF.